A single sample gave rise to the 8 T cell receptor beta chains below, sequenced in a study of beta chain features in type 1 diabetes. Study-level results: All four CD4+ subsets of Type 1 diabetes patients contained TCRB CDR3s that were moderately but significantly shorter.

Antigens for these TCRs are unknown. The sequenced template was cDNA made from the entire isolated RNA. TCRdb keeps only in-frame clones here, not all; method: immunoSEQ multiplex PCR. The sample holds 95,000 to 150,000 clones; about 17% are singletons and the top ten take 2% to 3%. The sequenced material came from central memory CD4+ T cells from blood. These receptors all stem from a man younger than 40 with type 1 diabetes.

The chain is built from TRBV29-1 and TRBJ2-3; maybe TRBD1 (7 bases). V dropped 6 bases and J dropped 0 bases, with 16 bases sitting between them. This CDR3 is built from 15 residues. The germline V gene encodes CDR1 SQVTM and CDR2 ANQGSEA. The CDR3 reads CSVPRGDFSTDTQYF. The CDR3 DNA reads TGCAGCGTGCCCAGGGGGGATTTTAGCACAGATACGCAGTATTTT.

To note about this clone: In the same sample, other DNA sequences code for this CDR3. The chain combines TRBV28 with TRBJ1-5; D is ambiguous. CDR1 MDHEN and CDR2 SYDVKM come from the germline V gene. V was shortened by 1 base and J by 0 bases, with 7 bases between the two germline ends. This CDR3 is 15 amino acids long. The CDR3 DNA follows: TGTGCCAGCAGTTTATCAGAGTATAGCAATCAGCCCCAGCATTTT. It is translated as CASSLSEYSNQPQHF.

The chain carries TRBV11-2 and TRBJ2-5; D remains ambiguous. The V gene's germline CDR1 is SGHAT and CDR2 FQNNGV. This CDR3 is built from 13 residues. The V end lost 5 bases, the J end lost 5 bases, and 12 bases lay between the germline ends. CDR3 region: CASSLGKEETQYF. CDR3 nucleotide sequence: TGTGCCAGCAGCCTCGGAAAGGAGGAGACCCAGTACTTC. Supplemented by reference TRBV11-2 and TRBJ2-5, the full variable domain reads EAGVAQSPRYKIIEKRQSVAFWCNPISGHATLYWYQQILGQGPKLLIQFQNNGVVDDSQLPKDRFSAERLKGVDSTLKIQPAKLEDSAVYLCASSLGKEETQYFGPGTRLLVL.

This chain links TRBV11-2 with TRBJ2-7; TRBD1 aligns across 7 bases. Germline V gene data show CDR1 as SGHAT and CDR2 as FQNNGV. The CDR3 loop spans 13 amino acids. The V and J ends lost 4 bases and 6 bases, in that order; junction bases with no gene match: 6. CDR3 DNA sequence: TGTGCCAGCAGCTGGGACAGTACCCTCGAGCAGTACTTC. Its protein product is CASSWDSTLEQYF.

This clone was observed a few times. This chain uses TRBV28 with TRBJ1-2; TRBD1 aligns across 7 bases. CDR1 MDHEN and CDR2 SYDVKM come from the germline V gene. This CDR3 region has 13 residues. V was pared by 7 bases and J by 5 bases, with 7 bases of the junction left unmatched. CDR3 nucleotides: TGTGCCAGCAATACAGGGGAGGGGTATGGCTACACCTTC. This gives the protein CASNTGEGYGYTF.

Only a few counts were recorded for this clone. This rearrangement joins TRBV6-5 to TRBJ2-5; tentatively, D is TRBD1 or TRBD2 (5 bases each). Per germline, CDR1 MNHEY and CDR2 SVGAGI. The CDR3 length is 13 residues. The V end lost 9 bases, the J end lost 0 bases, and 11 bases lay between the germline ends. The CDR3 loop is CASKRGHQETQYF. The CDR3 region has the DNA TGTGCCAGTAAGAGGGGACACCAAGAGACCCAGTACTTC.

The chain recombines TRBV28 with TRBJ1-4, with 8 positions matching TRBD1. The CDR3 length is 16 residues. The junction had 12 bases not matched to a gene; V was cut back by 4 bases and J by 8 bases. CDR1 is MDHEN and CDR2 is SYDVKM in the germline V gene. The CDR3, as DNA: TGTGCCAGCAGTTCAGGGGCCAGGACAGGGAGCGAAAAACTGTTTTTT. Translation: CASSSGARTGSEKLFF.

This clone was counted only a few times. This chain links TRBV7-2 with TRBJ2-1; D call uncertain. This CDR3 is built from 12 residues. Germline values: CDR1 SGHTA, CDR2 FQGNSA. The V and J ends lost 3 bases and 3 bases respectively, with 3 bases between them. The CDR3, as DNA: TGTGCCAGCAGCTTGAACTACAATGAGCAGTTCTTC. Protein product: CASSLNYNEQFF.